This TCR beta chain was obtained from a study of neurological immune-mediated disorders. Stated time point: longitudinal time-point 1 (baseline). This clonotype was seen repeatedly, ten times or more. Its antigen is still unknown. Study-level findings and limits: Falling below healthy controls, multiple sclerosis showed the least TCR clonal expansion, while HTLV-1-associated myelopathy showed the most.

A single run covered 15-18 subjects with over 180 million TCR-beta sequences. TCRdb recomputed calls from the 5' RACE reads with MiXCR, one row per CDR3 protein. The sample shows around 71,000 distinct CDR3 sequences, 12% to 15% of them seen only once. V dropped 1 base and J dropped 6 bases, with 6 bases sitting between them. Germline loops: CDR1 MDHEN, CDR2 SYDVKM. This CDR3 is built from 12 residues. The rearrangement joins TRBV28 to TRBJ1-2; TRBD1 might be the D (5 bases). The clonotype comes from a female donor with HTLV-1-associated myelopathy (HAM/TSP). Sequenced material: PBMCs. CDR3 loop: CASSLLTDGYTF. The DNA for the CDR3 is TGTGCCAGCAGTTTATTGACAGATGGCTACACCTTC.